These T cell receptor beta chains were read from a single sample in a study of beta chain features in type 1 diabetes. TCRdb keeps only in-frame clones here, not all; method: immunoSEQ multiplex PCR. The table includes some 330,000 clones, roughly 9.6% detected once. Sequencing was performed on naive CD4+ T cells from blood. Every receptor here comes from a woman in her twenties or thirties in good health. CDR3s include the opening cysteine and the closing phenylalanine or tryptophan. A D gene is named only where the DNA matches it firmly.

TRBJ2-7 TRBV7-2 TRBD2 CASSPRGGSREQYF
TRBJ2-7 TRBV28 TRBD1 CASSSPGTGFYEQYF
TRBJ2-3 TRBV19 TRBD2 CASSKLTSGITDTQYF
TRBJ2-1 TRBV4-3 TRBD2 CASSQVRGGSTSYNEQFF
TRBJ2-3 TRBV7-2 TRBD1 CASSTRTGAGTDTQYF
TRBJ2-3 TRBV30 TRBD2 CAWSVGLAGVTDTQYF
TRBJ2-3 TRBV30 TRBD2 CAWSPRLAGYTDTQYF
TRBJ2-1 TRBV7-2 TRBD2 CASSRSGRTYNEQFF
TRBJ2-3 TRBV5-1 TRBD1 CASSPPGQVFTDTQYF
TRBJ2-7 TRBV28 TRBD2 CASSFQTSGAAYEQYF
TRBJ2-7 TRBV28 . CASSLVGSLPEQYF
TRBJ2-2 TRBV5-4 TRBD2 CASSLQPGGDTGELFF
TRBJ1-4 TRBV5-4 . CASSASTGKLSEKLFF
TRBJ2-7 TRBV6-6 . CASSSTGTTYEQYF
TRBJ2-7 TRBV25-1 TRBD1 CASSEDRGRYEQYF
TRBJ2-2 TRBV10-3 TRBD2 CAIRPGLAGETSGELFF
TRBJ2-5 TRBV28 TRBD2 CATLWGGETQYF
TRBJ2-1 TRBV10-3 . CAISGSEYNEQFF
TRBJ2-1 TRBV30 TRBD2 CAWSVLAGVNEQFF
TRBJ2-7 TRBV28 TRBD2 CASSPLGSGRDYEQYF
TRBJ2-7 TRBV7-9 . CASSLAQGHEQYF
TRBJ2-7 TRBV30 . CAWSSGLGVVYEQYF
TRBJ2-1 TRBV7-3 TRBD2 CASTQGSGGYNEQFF
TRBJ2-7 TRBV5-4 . CASSLPVQATYEQYF
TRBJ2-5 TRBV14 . CASSLSFPGETQYF
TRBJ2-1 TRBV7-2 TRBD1 CASSSPGQPYNEQFF
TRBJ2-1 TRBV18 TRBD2 CASSLSQLAGQLRQFF
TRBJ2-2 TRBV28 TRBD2 CASSETSAGTGELFF
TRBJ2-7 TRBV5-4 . CASSVTGKKSSYEQYF
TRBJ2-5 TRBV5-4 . CATQDQGSLRETQYF
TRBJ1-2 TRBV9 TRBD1 CASSALQGNYGYTF
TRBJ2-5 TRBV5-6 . CASSLPDSVPLETQYF
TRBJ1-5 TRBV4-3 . CASSQNRDNQPQHF
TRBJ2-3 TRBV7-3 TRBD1 CASSSTGAWTQYF
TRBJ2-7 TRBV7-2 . CASSHQQGPDSYEQYF
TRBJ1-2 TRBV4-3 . CASSQDNHSNGYTF
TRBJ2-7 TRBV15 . CATSRRGQLGREQYF
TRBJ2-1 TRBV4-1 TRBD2 CASSPPGGRTYNEQFF
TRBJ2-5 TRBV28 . CASAALETQYF
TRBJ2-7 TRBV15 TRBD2 CATSASGPYEQYF
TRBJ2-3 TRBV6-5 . CASSYSRQGGVYF
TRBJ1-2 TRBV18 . CASSPPGQSGGYTF
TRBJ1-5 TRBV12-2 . CASRIWAGGDQPQHF
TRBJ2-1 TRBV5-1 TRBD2 CASSLGLAGGVGEQFF
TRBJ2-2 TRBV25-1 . CASSEQGKKTGELFF
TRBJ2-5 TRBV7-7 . CASSPNPGETQYF
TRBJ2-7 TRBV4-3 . CASSGQLTYEQYF
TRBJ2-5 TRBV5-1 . CASSLADQETQYF
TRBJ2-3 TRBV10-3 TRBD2 CAVRTSGFTDTQYF
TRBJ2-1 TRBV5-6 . CASSLIGLAPDNEQFF
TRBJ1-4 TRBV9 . CASSRGVATNEKLFF
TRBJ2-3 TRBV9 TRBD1 CASSATGNGGTDTQYF
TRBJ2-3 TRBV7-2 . CASSLQQFTDTQYF
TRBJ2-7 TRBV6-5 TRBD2 CASTTMTSGSYEQYF
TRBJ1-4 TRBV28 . CASSFTVNEKLFF
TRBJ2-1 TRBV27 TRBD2 CASSVAGGGVDEQFF
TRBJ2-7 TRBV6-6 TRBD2 CASRSSGEREQYF
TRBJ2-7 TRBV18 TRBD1 CASSPQGQAYEQYF